What follows are 14 T cell receptor beta chains derived from one specimen sequenced in a study of technical replicates of blood from four donors. Profiled with immunoSEQ multiplex PCR; TCRdb holds only in-frame clones, not every one. The sample includes around 69,000 clones, roughly 96% seen only once; the top ten take around 0.2%. The specimen sequenced was T cells isolated from PBMCs. The receptor set was obtained from a human donor in good health.

The rearrangement uses TRBV28 and TRBJ2-5, with D possibly being TRBD1 (6 bases). Germline loops: CDR1 MDHEN, CDR2 SYDVKM. V was shortened by 6 bases and J by 3 bases, with 20 bases between the two germline ends. The CDR3 consists of 16 residues. The DNA for the CDR3 is TGTGCCAGCAGCGAAACAGGGTTTCTCCCCAAAGAGACCCAGTACTTC. This translates into CASSETGFLPKETQYF.

This rearrangement joins TRBV25-1 to TRBJ2-6; D unresolved. In germline, CDR1 is MGHDK, CDR2 SYGVNS. The CDR3 is 14 amino acids. Between the trimmed V and J ends, which lost 4 bases and 0 bases, there was a span of 4 bases. CDR3: CASSAYSGANVLTF. The CDR3 DNA is TGTGCCAGCAGTGCCTACTCTGGGGCCAACGTCCTGACTTTC. Full variable domain (outside the CDR3, taken from reference TRBV25-1 and TRBJ2-6): EADIYQTPRYLVIGTGKKITLECSQTMGHDKMYWYQQDPGMELHLIHYSYGVNSTEKGDLSSESTVSRIRTEHFPLTLESARPSHTSQYLCASSAYSGANVLTFGAGSRLTVL.

The chain couples TRBV6-4 to TRBJ2-7; 9 bases match TRBD2. With V trimmed by 3 bases and J by 2 bases, 5 bases remained unmatched. The CDR3 is made up of 15 amino acids. Germline values: CDR1 MRHNA, CDR2 SNTAGT. CDR3 residues: CASSEEASGAYEQYF. CDR3 coding DNA: TGTGCCAGCAGTGAGGAAGCTAGCGGGGCCTACGAGCAGTACTTC.

The rearrangement uses TRBV10-2 and TRBJ2-7; D is unresolved. V dropped 2 bases and J dropped 0 bases, with 5 bases sitting between them. The CDR3 has 13 residues. CDR1 and CDR2 from the germline V gene are WSHSY and SAAADI. In DNA form, the CDR3 reads TGCGCCAGCAGTGAGGGCAACTCCTACGAGCAGTACTTC. Its translation is CASSEGNSYEQYF.

CDR3 nucleotide sequence: TGTGCCACCAGCAGCCGTAGCACCGGGGAGCTGTTTTTT. Translation: CATSSRSTGELFF. The chain couples TRBV15 to TRBJ2-2; D gene unclear. Germline-derived CDR1 and CDR2 are LNHNV and YYDKDF (reference sequence). CDR3 size: 13 residues. V lost 3 bases and J lost 4, with 6 bases in between.

The chain links TRBV2 to TRBJ1-3; possibly TRBD1 for D (5 bases). Germline-derived CDR1 and CDR2 are SNHLY and FYNNEI. The V and J ends lost 4 bases and 3 bases respectively, with 13 bases between them. This CDR3 is 15 amino acids long. Here the CDR3 reads CASSGRGSDGNTIYF. As DNA, the CDR3 is TGTGCCAGCAGTGGTAGGGGATCAGATGGAAACACCATATATTTT.

About this clone: At the DNA level, this CDR3 is encoded by other sequences in the same sample as well. The chain carries TRBV2 and TRBJ1-1; the match to TRBD1 covers 10 bases. The CDR3 loop spans 14 amino acids. Germline CDR1 reads SNHLY; CDR2 reads FYNNEI. With 4 bases clipped from V and 1 base from J, the junction kept 0 bases outside the gene matches. CDR3 residues: CASSGQGANTEAFF. DNA of the CDR3: TGTGCCAGCAGTGGACAGGGGGCGAACACTGAAGCTTTCTTT.

This clone was observed once. This chain uses TRBV4-1 with TRBJ1-1; the D is unclear. The CDR3 covers 13 residues. From germline, CDR1 is MGHRA and CDR2 YSYEKL. Between the trimmed V and J ends, which lost 2 bases and 11 bases, there was a span of 15 bases. DNA of the CDR3: TGCGCCAGCAGCCAATCCACTATCCGGGAGGCTTTCTTT. Amino acid sequence: CASSQSTIREAFF.

V gene TRBV11-3 combines with J gene TRBJ2-5; 11 bases are shared with TRBD2. The V gene end was trimmed by 5 bases and the J gene end by 5 bases; junction bases not matched to a gene: 10. Germline V gene lookup returns CDR1 SGHNT and CDR2 YENEEA. The CDR3 loop spans 16 amino acids. The CDR3 protein is CASSDQLAGDAETQYF. In DNA, the CDR3 is TGTGCCAGCAGCGACCAACTAGCGGGAGACGCGGAGACCCAGTACTTC.

The DNA for the CDR3 is TGCGCCAGCAGCCAAGTCCCTAGCGGGAGAAGGAGCGGGGAGCTGTTTTTT. Its protein is CASSQVPSGRRSGELFF. V is TRBV4-1 and J is TRBJ2-2; 10 nucleotides line up with TRBD2. Germline V gives CDR1 MGHRA, CDR2 YSYEKL. Trimming removed 1 base from V and 7 bases from J; junction bases left unmatched: 9. This CDR3 region has 17 residues.

This clone was counted a single time. A read error may account for a junction end that differs from germline. The gene calls are TRBV10-1 and TRBJ2-1, with TRBD2 matching 14 bases. The CDR3 covers 12 residues. Germline loops: CDR1 WNHNN, CDR2 SYGVQD (reference sequence). CDR3 bases: TGCGCCAGCAGTTCGGGACTAGCGGGAGTTGTCTTC. Translated, it gives CASSSGLAGVVF.

The V gene is TRBV7-9, the J gene TRBJ2-5, with a possible D match to TRBD2 (6 bases). This CDR3 spans 13 amino acids. With 5 bases removed from V and 5 bases from J, the gap between germline ends came to 12 bases. Germline V gene sequence: CDR1 SEHNR, CDR2 FQNEAQ (reference sequence). Here the CDR3 DNA reads TGTGCCAGCAGCGCCGCGGGGTGGGAGACCCAGTACTTC. It translates to CASSAAGWETQYF.

This chain uses TRBV7-9 with TRBJ2-1, with D maybe TRBD2 (6 bases). The V end lost 10 bases, the J end lost 6 bases, and 16 bases lay between the germline ends. CDR3 size: 13 residues. Germline loops: CDR1 SEHNR, CDR2 FQNEAQ (reference sequence). The CDR3 loop reads CATGDSVVNEQFF. The CDR3 nucleotides read TGTGCCACCGGGGACTCGGTCGTCAATGAGCAGTTCTTC. The entire variable domain, with the rest obtained from reference TRBV7-9 and TRBJ2-1, is as follows: DTGVSQNPRHKITKRGQNVTFRCDPISEHNRLYWYRQTLGQGPEFLTYFQNEAQLEKSRLLSDRFSAERPKGSFSTLEIQRTEQGDSAMYLCATGDSVVNEQFFGPGTRLTVL.

The chain combines TRBV6-5 with TRBJ2-3; the match to TRBD2 covers 7 bases. This CDR3 spans 16 amino acids. V gave up 4 bases and J gave up 2 bases; unmatched junction bases: 9. From germline, CDR1 is MNHEY and CDR2 SVGAGI. This CDR3 is CASSFYPAGNTDTQYF. The DNA for the CDR3 is TGTGCCAGCAGTTTTTACCCAGCGGGGAACACAGATACGCAGTATTTT.